The 31 T cell receptor beta chains presented below share a single source sample, sequenced in a study of esophageal squamous cell carcinoma under preoperative chemotherapy. TCRdb re-analysed the PCR reads in MiXCR, keeping a single row per CDR3 protein. The data contain 30,000 to 35,000 distinct CDR3 sequences, 50% to 60% of them singletons. Described time point: after preoperative PTX-NDP chemotherapy. The specimen was taken from a patient given preoperative chemotherapy. Every receptor here comes from a human donor with esophageal squamous cell carcinoma. The donor label of this sample is uncertain.

The chain couples TRBV7-2 to TRBJ1-1; D ambiguous. V dropped 1 base and J dropped 0 bases, with 9 bases sitting between them. This CDR3 has 15 amino acids. The germline V gene has CDR1 SGHTA and CDR2 FQGNSA. CDR3 bases: TGTGCCAGCAGCTTAGGCAGAAATATGAACACTGAAGCTTTCTTT. Translation gives CASSLGRNMNTEAFF.

This chain joins TRBV4-1 and TRBJ2-1; D gene unclear. V dropped 2 bases and J dropped 5 bases, with 1 base sitting between them. The germline CDR1 and CDR2 sequences are MGHRA and YSYEKL. The CDR3 is 11 amino acids. The CDR3 DNA follows: TGCGCCAGCAGCCAAAACAATGAGCAGTTCTTC. Residues: CASSQNNEQFF.

The CDR3, as DNA: TGTGCCAGGGGCTTCGGGGGGGGCGGCCAAGAGACCCAGTACTTC. As protein: CARGFGGGGQETQYF. This chain uses TRBV7-8 with TRBJ2-5; the match to TRBD2 covers 8 bases. This CDR3 is 15 amino acids long. V gave up 9 bases and J gave up 1 base; unmatched junction bases: 10. CDR1 and CDR2 from the germline V gene are SGHVS and FQNEAQ.

The gene calls are TRBV18 and TRBJ2-1; D unclear. Judging by the DNA end, TRBJ2-7 fits better; the J call may be wrong. The germline CDR1 and CDR2 sequences are KGHSH and LQKENI. The CDR3 spans 11 residues. The CDR3 spells CASSPADEQYF. DNA for the CDR3: TGTGCCAGCTCACCAGCCGACGAGCAGTACTTC.

This chain uses TRBV11-3 with TRBJ2-1; no reliable D call. The CDR3 loop spans 15 amino acids. Trimming cost V 5 bases and J 3 bases, with 14 bases left between them. Germline CDR1 and CDR2: SGHNT and YENEEA. CDR3 amino acids: CASSPRVNVYNEQFF. CDR3 nucleotide sequence: TGTGCCAGCAGCCCCAGAGTTAACGTCTACAATGAGCAGTTCTTC.

The chain is built from TRBV11-1 and TRBJ2-3, with D tentatively TRBD2 (7 bases). V lost 6 bases and J 5 bases, leaving 21 bases between the germline ends. Germline V gene lookup returns CDR1 SGHAT and CDR2 FQDESV (reference sequence). The CDR3 is 16 residues long. The CDR3 is CASSSTSRGAKDTQYF. CDR3 coding DNA: TGTGCCAGCAGTTCGACTAGCCGGGGGGCCAAAGATACGCAGTATTTT.

Points on this clonotype: The CDR3 carries no conserved terminal phenylalanine or tryptophan, so it likely arises from a read error. The DNA is left out, because the CDR3 cannot be placed on it with certainty; the CDR3 is given as TCRdb lists it. This rearrangement joins TRBV7-8 to TRBJ2-5; TRBD1 is the table's D call and was not checked against the DNA. The CDR3 length is 15 residues, termini included. CDR1 is SGHVS and CDR2 is FQNEAQ in the germline V gene. CDR3 amino acids: CASSLGSGGQATQFS.

Notes on this clonotype: Germline and junction disagree at one end, which may indicate a read error. The gene calls are TRBV7-8 and TRBJ2-3, with 7 bases that match TRBD1. The CDR3 runs 16 residues. Germline V CDR1 and CDR2: SGHVS, FQNEAQ. Written as DNA, the CDR3 is TGTGCCAGCAGGAGCCTAGGGGGCGGGCCCCGTGATACGCAGTACTTT. This codes for CASRSLGGGPRDTQYF.

The J gene is TRBJ2-1, the V gene TRBV12-3 or TRBV12-4, with 7 bases matching TRBD2. This CDR3 region has 13 residues. After removal of 3 bases from V and 10 bases from J, the junction contained 6 bases not matched to a gene. The CDR3 bases are TGTGCCAGCAGTTTTGGGGGGGGAAGGGAGCAGTTCTTC. This gives the protein CASSFGGGREQFF.

The rearrangement uses TRBV7-3 and TRBJ2-4; D could derive from TRBD1 or TRBD2 (5 bases each). The V end lost 9 bases, the J end lost 13 bases, and 34 bases lay between the germline ends. CDR1 SGHTA and CDR2 FQGTGA come from the germline V gene. CDR3 length equals 17 residues. The CDR3 DNA sequence: TGTGCCAGGAGCCGCGAACCGGGGCGGTGGGCCAGAAACACGCAGTACTTC. Its protein product is CARSREPGRWARNTQYF.

The chain couples TRBV12-3 or TRBV12-4 to TRBJ2-3; a possible D gene is TRBD1 (6 bases). This CDR3 is built from 14 residues. In DNA, the CDR3 is TGTGCGGGGAGCGCGCGACAGGACACAGAGACCCAGTATTTT. Translating it yields CAGSARQDTETQYF.

This chain's CDR3 is CASSSTGGGEVHTQYF. In DNA, the CDR3 is TGTGCCAGTAGTTCAACAGGGGGCGGAGAGGTCCATACGCAGTATTTT. V usage is TRBV19 and J usage is TRBJ2-3; 9 bases are shared with TRBD1. V trimming: 5 bases; J trimming: 7 bases; junction bases outside the gene matches: 13. Germline loops: CDR1 LNHDA, CDR2 SQIVND (reference sequence). CDR3 length equals 16 residues.

This clonotype has ten or more counts. The chain joins TRBV11-2 to TRBJ2-5; D perhaps matches TRBD1 (6 bases). Germline CDR1 reads SGHAT; CDR2 reads FQNNGV. V shed 4 bases and J shed 5 bases, with 11 bases lying between them. CDR3 size: 13 residues. CDR3: CASSSDRTETQYF. As DNA, the CDR3 is TGTGCCAGCAGCTCAGACAGGACCGAGACCCAGTACTTC.

A few counts support this clonotype. The V gene is TRBV4-2, the J gene TRBJ2-2; 7 positions agree with TRBD2. CDR3 length equals 15 residues. Trimming removed 1 base from V and 5 bases from J; junction bases left unmatched: 4. The V gene's germline CDR1 is LGHNA and CDR2 YNFKEQ. As DNA, the CDR3 is TGTGCCAGCAGCCAAGTCGGGGGAGGGACCGGGGAGCTGTTTTTT. As protein: CASSQVGGGTGELFF.

This clonotype has a single count. An end of the junction does not agree with germline; a read error may underlie this. This sequence joins TRBV7-8 and TRBJ2-4; D gene unclear. The CDR3 extends over 16 amino acids. The germline V gene has CDR1 SGHVS and CDR2 FQNEAQ. For the CDR3, the DNA is TGTGCCAGCAGCCCCAGAAACCCCCGTGCCAAAGACATTCAGTACTTC. It codes for CASSPRNPRAKDIQYF.

About this clonotype: A read error is likely, as this CDR3 ends without the conserved phenylalanine or tryptophan. The DNA is left out, because the CDR3 cannot be placed on it with certainty; the CDR3 is given as TCRdb lists it. The CDR3 here is CASSPREGVKETQYL. The chain couples TRBV7-7 to TRBJ2-5; the table assigns TRBD2, which was not confirmed against the DNA. The CDR3 length is 15 residues, termini included. Per the germline V gene, CDR1 is SSHAT and CDR2 is FNYEAQ (reference sequence).

This clonotype was counted once. CDR3 in DNA: TGTGCCAGCAGCCGCCTAGGGGGGGCGAGCACAGAGAAGCTGTTTTTT. Its translation is CASSRLGGASTEKLFF. J is TRBJ2-2 and V is TRBV7-8; D might be TRBD2 (7 bases). There are 16 residues in the CDR3. Per germline, CDR1 SGHVS and CDR2 FQNEAQ. Between the trimmed V and J ends, which lost 5 bases and 12 bases, there was a span of 25 bases.

The genes are TRBV7-6 and TRBJ2-3; the match to TRBD2 covers 9 bases. Germline CDR1 and CDR2: SGHVS and FNYEAQ. The CDR3 has 17 amino acids. V lost 1 base to trimming and J lost 0 bases; unmatched junction nucleotides: 5. In DNA, the CDR3 is TGTGCCAGCAGCTTAGGGGCGGGAGGGCCAAGCACAGATACGCAGTATTTT. It codes for CASSLGAGGPSTDTQYF.

To note about this clonotype: This may arise from a read error, as a much more abundant clone is one base away. The chain has TRBV6-5 and TRBJ2-1; 9 positions match TRBD1. This CDR3 has 15 residues. The ends lost 2 bases at V and 13 bases at J; junction bases unmatched: 12. CDR1 is MNHEY and CDR2 is SVGAGI in the germline V gene. CDR3 protein: CASSYAGQGEETQFF. CDR3 nucleotide sequence: TGTGCCAGCAGTTACGCGGGACAGGGCGAGGAGACCCAGTTCTTC.

The V and J genes are TRBV12-3 or TRBV12-4 and TRBJ2-3; 7 bases align to TRBD1. The V and J ends lost 4 bases and 4 bases, in that order; junction bases with no gene match: 5. The CDR3 sequence is 14 residues long. CDR3 sequence: CASSYDQGADTQYF. The DNA for the CDR3 is TGTGCCAGCAGTTACGACCAGGGGGCAGATACGCAGTATTTT.

This clonotype has ten or more counts. Since a much larger clone is just one base distant, this may be a read error. The genes are TRBV7-2 and TRBJ2-1, with D perhaps matching TRBD1 (6 bases). The CDR3 covers 14 residues. V dropped 1 base and J dropped 13 bases, with 17 bases sitting between them. Germline V gene data show CDR1 as SGHTA and CDR2 as FQGNSA. CDR3 region: CASSLGVAGETQFF. The CDR3 DNA reads as TGTGCCAGCAGCTTAGGGGTAGCAGGGGAGACCCAGTTCTTC.

As regards this clonotype: No conserved phenylalanine or tryptophan ends this CDR3, so it is likely a read error. The limits of the CDR3 on the DNA are not certain, so only TCRdb's listed CDR3 is given. This rearrangement joins TRBV7-3 to TRBJ2-1; no DNA check was done on the table's D call, TRBD2. In germline, CDR1 is SGHTA, CDR2 FQGTGA. From its first to its last residue, the CDR3 has 16 amino acids. CDR3 amino acids: CASSITGPAGRGARAH.

This clonotype was counted at least ten times. A read error may explain this, as a much larger clone is one base away. The J gene is TRBJ2-1, the V gene TRBV7-3, with D maybe TRBD2 (7 bases). This CDR3 has 14 residues. Germline CDR1 reads SGHTA; CDR2 reads FQGTGA. Trimming removed 5 bases from V and 13 bases from J, with 21 bases in between. This chain's CDR3 is CASSPRGGGETQFF. The CDR3 DNA reads as TGTGCCAGCAGCCCCAGAGGGGGAGGGGAGACCCAGTTCTTC.

The chain carries TRBV6-1 and TRBJ2-3, with TRBD1 as a possible D gene (7 bases). The J call is doubtful: the DNA matches TRBJ2-7 better. Germline V lookup: CDR1 MNHNS, CDR2 SASEGT. The CDR3 has 16 amino acids. CDR3 protein: CASSEWGLGGTDTQYF. For the CDR3, the DNA is TGTGCCAGCAGTGAATGGGGGCTAGGGGGGACAGATACGCAGTACTTC.

With respect to this clonotype: One end of the junction fails to match germline, which may point to a read error. The genes are TRBV7-2 and TRBJ2-4; 8 bases fit TRBD2. The J call could be wrong; TRBJ2-5 is a better fit for the DNA end. Germline V lookup: CDR1 SGHTA, CDR2 FQGNSA. The CDR3 runs to 14 residues. Written as DNA, the CDR3 is TGTGCGGGCAGCGGGGGCCGTGACCAAAAGACCCAGTACTTC. This encodes CAGSGGRDQKTQYF.

The chain combines TRBV4-2 with TRBJ2-1, with 11 bases fitting TRBD2. The CDR3 is 16 residues long. Germline values: CDR1 LGHNA, CDR2 YNFKEQ. With 1 base clipped from V and 8 bases from J, the junction kept 7 bases outside the gene matches. In DNA form, the CDR3 reads TGTGCCAGCAGCCAAGTTGTAGCGGGGGGGGGGCATGAGCAGTTCTTC. Protein product: CASSQVVAGGGHEQFF.

The chain carries TRBV7-9 and TRBJ2-5; unclear D gene. CDR1 is SEHNR, CDR2 FQNEAQ, per germline (reference sequence). This CDR3 has 14 residues. V was trimmed by 0 bases and J by 5 bases, leaving 10 bases between them. CDR3 sequence (DNA): TGTGCCAGCAGCTTAGCCTCCGTCGGGGAGACCCAGTACTTC. Its protein product is CASSLASVGETQYF.

This clonotype came up many times. The chain has TRBV7-3 and TRBJ2-3, with D perhaps matching TRBD2 (5 bases). Germline V lookup: CDR1 SGHTA, CDR2 FQGTGA. The CDR3 totals 15 residues. V lost 6 bases, J lost 1 base, and 14 bases lay in between. The CDR3 sequence: CASSSSLAGTDTQYF. DNA of the CDR3: TGTGCCAGCAGTTCAAGCCTAGCCGGCACAGATACGCAGTATTTT. The full variable domain, rest sourced from reference TRBV7-3 and TRBJ2-3, is GAGVSQTPSNKVTEKGKYVELRCDPISGHTALYWYRQSLGQGPEFLIYFQGTGAADDSGLPNDRFFAVRPEGSVSTLKIQRTERGDSAVYLCASSSSLAGTDTQYFGPGTRLTVL.

The chain uses TRBV7-2 and TRBJ2-1; D remains ambiguous. V shed 6 bases and J shed 7 bases, with 4 bases lying between them. Per the germline V gene, CDR1 is SGHTA and CDR2 is FQGNSA. The CDR3 consists of 10 residues. The CDR3 bases are TGTGCCAGCAGGGGAAATGAGCAGTTCTTC. Translation gives CASRGNEQFF.

This clonotype was detected ten times or more. The V and J genes are TRBV7-9 and TRBJ2-5; D not certain. The CDR3 consists of 14 residues. CDR1 SEHNR and CDR2 FQNEAQ come from the germline V gene (reference sequence). V was pared by 1 base and J by 2 bases, with 8 bases between. CDR3 DNA: TGTGCCAGCAGCTTAGGGGTACAGCAAGAGACCCAGTACTTC. Its protein is CASSLGVQQETQYF.

The chain has TRBV7-6 and TRBJ2-1; TRBD1 agrees at 7 bases. The J call could be wrong; TRBJ2-7 is a better fit for the DNA end. From germline, CDR1 is SGHVS and CDR2 FNYEAQ. The CDR3 has 14 residues. The CDR3: CASSSRQGDYEQYF. CDR3 nucleotides: TGTGCCAGCAGCTCCCGACAGGGAGACTACGAGCAGTACTTC.